Each of the 24 T cell receptor beta chains below was sequenced from the same sample in a study of T cells in narcolepsy. Produced via immunoSEQ multiplex PCR; TCRdb's table is partial and in-frame only. The sample lists about 24,000 clones, 70% to 90% seen once, with about 9.4% in the top ten. The sequencing sample was made of memory (CD45RA-) CD4+ T cells from blood. The receptors stem from a human donor in good health.

The chain has TRBV7-2 and TRBJ2-5; D call uncertain. CDR1 is SGHTA and CDR2 is FQGNSA in the germline V gene. V was cut by 1 base and J by 0 bases, with 9 bases left in between. The CDR3 extends over 15 amino acids. Here the CDR3 reads CASSLVAVNQETQYF. In nucleotides, the CDR3 is TGTGCCAGCAGCTTAGTTGCGGTCAACCAAGAGACCCAGTACTTC.

This clone was observed once. V is TRBV5-8 and J is TRBJ2-5; 7 nucleotides line up with TRBD2. Germline values: CDR1 SGHTS, CDR2 YDEGEE. The CDR3 is 16 residues long. V shed 0 bases and J 0 bases; nucleotides not matched to a gene: 5. The CDR3 sequence: CASSLDGREYQETQYF. CDR3 nucleotides: TGTGCCAGCAGCTTGGATGGGCGGGAGTACCAAGAGACCCAGTACTTC.

The chain couples TRBV5-1 to TRBJ1-2; D call uncertain. Germline loops: CDR1 SGHRS, CDR2 YFSETQ. The V end was cut by 6 bases, the J end by 0 bases, with 9 bases between. This CDR3 spans 13 amino acids. CDR3 loop: CASNKGSNYGYTF. DNA for the CDR3: TGCGCCAGCAATAAGGGATCTAACTATGGCTACACCTTC.

This clone appeared a few times. The genes are TRBV2 and TRBJ1-5; D gene uncertain. The CDR3 sequence is 14 residues long. The ends were cut back, 7 bases at V and 0 bases at J, with 10 bases in the middle. Germline V gives CDR1 SNHLY, CDR2 FYNNEI. Here the CDR3 reads CASKGGHSNQPQHF. The CDR3 DNA follows: TGTGCCAGCAAGGGAGGCCATAGCAATCAGCCCCAGCATTTT.

CDR3 loop: CASSSAGGTETQYF. Here the CDR3 DNA reads TGTGCCAGCAGTTCTGCGGGCGGGACGGAGACCCAGTACTTC. The gene calls are TRBV6-5 and TRBJ2-5; D perhaps matches TRBD2 (6 bases). The CDR3 totals 14 residues. The V and J ends lost 4 bases and 5 bases respectively, with 14 bases between them. CDR1 is MNHEY, CDR2 SVGAGI, per germline.

The table lists this clone with a count of one. V is TRBV7-6 and J is TRBJ2-1; TRBD2 matches 13 bases. V lost 8 bases to trimming and J lost 6 bases; unmatched junction nucleotides: 4. From germline, CDR1 is SGHVS and CDR2 FNYEAQ. The CDR3 loop spans 14 amino acids. The CDR3 sequence is CASGGLAGVNEQFF. As DNA, the CDR3 is TGTGCCAGCGGTGGACTAGCGGGAGTCAATGAGCAGTTCTTC.

This chain joins TRBV9 and TRBJ2-1, with 7 bases lining up with TRBD2. The J segment lost 2 bases and the V segment lost 6 bases, leaving 2 bases of the junction unmatched. The CDR3 totals 13 residues. Per germline, CDR1 SGDLS and CDR2 YYNGEE. The CDR3 sequence is CASNGGTYNEQFF. The CDR3 coding sequence is TGTGCCAGCAACGGGGGGACCTACAATGAGCAGTTCTTC.

V usage is TRBV11-2 and J usage is TRBJ2-7, with D perhaps matching TRBD1 or TRBD2 (5 bases each). V lost 5 bases, J lost 0 bases, and 14 bases lay in between. Per germline, CDR1 SGHAT and CDR2 FQNNGV. The CDR3 length is 15 residues. CDR3 nucleotides: TGTGCCAGCAGCCCCTCCGGGGCTAGCTCCTACGAGCAGTACTTC. As protein: CASSPSGASSYEQYF.

V is TRBV27 and J is TRBJ2-7; D call uncertain. V shed 6 bases and J shed 0 bases, with 15 bases lying between them. The CDR3 totals 15 residues. Germline V CDR1 and CDR2: MNHEY, SMNVEV (reference sequence). The CDR3 protein is CASSTNDGRSYEQYF. CDR3 sequence (DNA): TGTGCCAGCAGCACTAATGACGGTCGCTCCTACGAGCAGTACTTC.

On this clone: At one end, the junction sequence differs from germline, possibly due to a read error. The V call is TRBV7-7, the J call TRBJ1-1; TRBD1 aligns across 8 bases. This CDR3 is 15 amino acids long. CDR1 is SSHAT and CDR2 is FNYEAQ in the germline V gene (reference sequence). In DNA, the CDR3 is TGTGCTAGCAGCTTTCCGACAGGGGTGGGTGCTGAAGCTTTCTTT. It encodes CASSFPTGVGAEAFF. Full variable domain (outside the CDR3, taken from reference TRBV7-7 and TRBJ1-1): GAGVSQSPRYKVTKRGQDVTLRCDPISSHATLYWYQQALGQGPEFLTYFNYEAQPDKSGLPSDRFSAERPEGSISTLTIQRTEQRDSAMYRCASSFPTGVGAEAFFGQGTRLTVV.

This clone is a singleton in its sample. The genes are TRBV7-2 and TRBJ2-3; 7 nucleotides line up with TRBD2. V shed 2 bases, J shed 2 bases, and the junction held 10 bases outside the gene matches. CDR3 length: 17 amino acids. In germline, CDR1 is SGHTA, CDR2 FQGNSA. The CDR3 DNA reads TGTGCCAGCAGCTTAAACCGACTAACTAGCGTCACAGATACGCAGTATTTT. It yields the protein CASSLNRLTSVTDTQYF.

The V call is TRBV6-1, the J call TRBJ2-7, with 7 nucleotides matching TRBD2. This CDR3 contains 15 residues. Germline values: CDR1 MNHNS, CDR2 SASEGT. V dropped 4 bases and J dropped 6; count of bases not matched to a gene: 12. Here the CDR3 DNA reads TGTGCCAGCAGTGTAGGGCTAGCGGAGGGAGGCGAGCAGTACTTC. This sequence encodes CASSVGLAEGGEQYF.

This clone was seen just once. The V call is TRBV6-5, the J call TRBJ1-5, with 8 bases lining up with TRBD1. The CDR3 totals 15 residues. Germline V gene lookup returns CDR1 MNHEY and CDR2 SVGAGI. With V trimmed by 2 bases and J by 3 bases, 3 bases remained unmatched. The CDR3: CASSYRTGNNQPQHF. CDR3 coding DNA: TGTGCCAGCAGTTACCGGACAGGGAACAATCAGCCCCAGCATTTT.

The rearrangement links TRBV15 to TRBJ2-3; possibly TRBD1 for D (5 bases). Germline CDR1 and CDR2: LNHNV and YYDKDF (reference sequence). V shed 2 bases and J shed 0 bases, with 6 bases lying between them. The CDR3 is made up of 14 amino acids. This CDR3 reads CATSRKGSTDTQYF. In DNA, the CDR3 is TGTGCCACCAGCAGAAAGGGGAGCACAGATACGCAGTATTTT.

CDR3: CASRFRDREIDTQYF. CDR3 DNA sequence: TGTGCCAGTAGATTCCGGGACAGGGAGATAGATACGCAGTATTTT. The rearrangement joins TRBV19 to TRBJ2-3; 9 bases map to TRBD1. The CDR3 spans 15 residues. CDR1 is LNHDA, CDR2 SQIVND, per germline (reference sequence). V dropped 6 bases and J dropped 5; count of bases not matched to a gene: 9.

The rearrangement links TRBV2 to TRBJ2-5, with no clear D. This CDR3 region has 14 residues. V was shortened by 6 bases and J by 1 base, with 12 bases between the two germline ends. Germline assignment: CDR1 SNHLY and CDR2 FYNNEI. The CDR3 spells CASSGQASQETQYF. The CDR3 nucleotides are TGTGCCAGCAGCGGGCAGGCGAGCCAAGAGACCCAGTACTTC.

This chain connects TRBV6-1 to TRBJ2-2; 10 positions match TRBD1. V trimming: 7 bases; J trimming: 6 bases; junction bases outside the gene matches: 5. CDR3 length: 14 amino acids. Germline values: CDR1 MNHNS, CDR2 SASEGT. The CDR3 DNA reads as TGTGCCAGCAATCGACAGGGGGCCGCCGGGGAGCTGTTTTTT. It encodes CASNRQGAAGELFF.

The V call is TRBV4-2, the J call TRBJ2-5; 10 bases line up with TRBD2. Per germline, CDR1 LGHNA and CDR2 YNFKEQ. This CDR3 has 15 amino acids. The V and J ends lost 3 bases and 3 bases, in that order; junction bases with no gene match: 4. CDR3 in amino acids: CASSQSTSGKETQYF. The CDR3 bases are TGTGCCAGCAGCCAGAGTACTAGCGGGAAAGAGACCCAGTACTTC.

This sequence joins TRBV18 and TRBJ1-1; D is ambiguous. CDR1 is KGHSH, CDR2 LQKENI, per germline. Trimming took 0 bases from V and 1 from J, leaving 9 bases between them. CDR3 length: 15 amino acids. The CDR3 protein is CASSPPDARNTEAFF. As DNA, the CDR3 is TGTGCCAGCTCACCACCTGACGCAAGGAACACTGAAGCTTTCTTT.

V usage is TRBV7-9 and J usage is TRBJ2-2, with D perhaps TRBD2 (5 bases). The CDR3 contains 17 residues. Germline CDR1 is SEHNR and CDR2 is FQNEAQ (reference sequence). V was cut by 1 base and J by 4 bases, with 16 bases left in between. CDR3 nucleotides: TGTGCCAGCAGCTTAGGGCTAGCCGGGCCTTTCACCGGGGAGCTGTTTTTT. The encoded protein is CASSLGLAGPFTGELFF.

This chain links TRBV6-5 with TRBJ2-2; no reliable D call. Germline loops: CDR1 MNHEY, CDR2 SVGAGI. This CDR3 is built from 14 residues. V was shortened by 2 bases and J by 5 bases, with 9 bases between the two germline ends. CDR3 nucleotides: TGTGCCAGCAGTTACGAACTTTCGACCGGGGAGCTGTTTTTT. This codes for CASSYELSTGELFF.

The V and J genes are TRBV2 and TRBJ1-2; tentatively, D is TRBD1 (6 bases). Trimming removed 3 bases at V and 10 bases at J, with 15 bases between. The CDR3 has 13 amino acids. Germline V gene lookup returns CDR1 SNHLY and CDR2 FYNNEI. CDR3 coding DNA: TGTGCCAGCAGTGACACCCTCAGACAGGCCTACACCTTC. The encoded protein is CASSDTLRQAYTF.

The chain combines TRBV2 with TRBJ1-5; D call uncertain. Per germline, CDR1 SNHLY and CDR2 FYNNEI. CDR3 length: 14 amino acids. V was clipped by 5 bases and J by 6 bases, with 14 bases between them. This CDR3 reads CASSLAPNRQPQHF. Written as DNA, the CDR3 is TGTGCCAGCAGTCTCGCCCCGAATCGTCAGCCCCAGCATTTT.

The chain links TRBV30 to TRBJ2-5; TRBD1 aligns across 9 bases. The germline V gene encodes CDR1 GTSNPN and CDR2 SVGIG (reference sequence). This CDR3 is built from 15 residues. The V gene end was trimmed by 1 base and the J gene end by 2 bases; junction bases not matched to a gene: 5. CDR3 sequence reads: CAWSGGTGIQETQYF. The DNA for the CDR3 is TGTGCCTGGAGTGGGGGGACAGGGATTCAAGAGACCCAGTACTTC.